This T cell receptor beta chain emerged from a study of blood T cell repertoires in COVID-19 (dated by TCRdb to 2018 to 2021). For the study in its entirety: Collaborator samples came from the United States, Italy and Spain and covered acute and convalescent phases of COVID-19. The prospective study material was composed of cDNA or gDNA derived from T cells, B-cell-depleted T cells, or PBMCs. The dataset comprised deeply sampled blood TCRbeta repertoires from subjects exposed to, actively infected with, or recovered from COVID-19. The repertoires were released in a freely available public database intended as a resource for research on the immune response to SARS-CoV-2. Samples came from the ongoing ImmuneRACE study (first 160 participants) plus 1,254 subjects from 6 global collaborators. Nearly every sample came with metadata listing a de-identified subject ID, COVID-19 status, age in years and sex. Where HLA class I and class II types were available, the types were taken from metadata supplied by the sample provider, not from assay-based typing. The paper's findings and limits, for the study overall: How much clinical and demographic metadata was included differed by source and by participant, and the metadata was provided uncurated.

The germline ends are 15 bases apart after V is trimmed by 5 bases and J by 1 base. CDR1 and CDR2 (KGHDR, SFDVKD) derive from the germline V gene. The cysteine opens and the phenylalanine closes a CDR3 of 16 amino acids. Of the read, only the CDR3 DNA is kept; its 48 bases are in frame from base 1. The immunoSEQ Assay, a bias-controlled multiplex PCR, was used to amplify TCRbeta CDR3 regions from genomic DNA. As for how the authors treated the data: The number of nucleated cells in each sample was estimated by amplification of reference gene primers within the assay. Sequence reads were collapsed and filtered to measure the absolute abundance of every unique TCRbeta CDR3 rearrangement. For each sample, productive Simpson clonality was calculated as the square root of Simpson's diversity index over productive rearrangements. What TCRdb holds here is the immuneACCESS table cut down to in-frame rearrangements. Part of the clones is not present; checked against another copy, under half of the missing clones reflect an unresolved V gene, and the others are unexplained. V, J and clone size were drawn from that table, and D and trimming were deduced from the DNA. The sample table shows 250,000 to 350,000 clones, and about 85% are seen once. The ten largest clones add up to about 1% of the sample.

Turning to this clone: The specificity of this receptor is unknown. Nothing much larger sits one base from this clone, and base qualities are not available.

At one collaborating source in Seattle, patients were enrolled during active infection and were followed longitudinally through the course of disease. Each collaborating institution followed its own protocols to collect whole blood in K2EDTA tubes. For TCRbeta analysis, collaborator samples were shipped as frozen whole blood, as isolated PBMCs, or as DNA extracted from either sample type. The chain uses TRBV24-1 and TRBJ2-3; TRBD1 might be the D gene, on 6 matching bases. Sequences were obtained from peripheral blood. The receptor was derived from a human donor with COVID-19, enrolled during active disease. The donor label of this sample is uncertain. The DNA sequence is as follows: TGTGCCACCAGTGCCCCCTCAGGGGCGGGCACAGATACGCAGTATTTT. Its amino acids are CATSAPSGAGTDTQYF.